These 17 T cell receptor beta chains were sequenced from one sample in a study of beta chain features in type 1 diabetes. Every isolated RNA sample was fully reverse transcribed, so sequencing captured expressed TCRB transcripts. Sequencing used immunoSEQ multiplex PCR; TCRdb keeps in-frame clones, though not all of them. There are a few hundred thousand clones in the sample; around 19% occur only once, and about 0.045% lies in the top ten. Sequencing used naive CD4+ T cells from blood. Receptor source: a woman younger than 35 in good health.

The chain employs TRBV6-6 and TRBJ2-6; 8 bases match TRBD1. Looked up from germline, CDR1 is MNHNY and CDR2 is SVGAGI (reference sequence). The V and J ends lost 2 bases and 0 bases, in that order; junction bases with no gene match: 0. The CDR3 runs to 16 residues. Here the CDR3 reads CASSYDRGSGANVLTF. The CDR3 region has the DNA TGTGCCAGCAGTTACGACAGGGGCTCTGGGGCCAACGTCCTGACTTTC.

The chain recombines TRBV9 with TRBJ2-2; possible D gene TRBD1, 6 bases. CDR3 length equals 17 residues. The germline gives CDR1 SGDLS, CDR2 YYNGEE. The germline V and J ends were trimmed by 3 bases and 3 bases, with 18 bases remaining between them. The CDR3 region is CASSAQQGPFYTGELFF. DNA of the CDR3: TGTGCCAGCAGCGCCCAACAGGGCCCCTTTTACACCGGGGAGCTGTTTTTT.

The table lists this clone with a few counts. This chain links TRBV5-1 with TRBJ2-3, with 7 nucleotides matching TRBD2. V lost 4 bases to trimming and J lost 4 bases; unmatched junction nucleotides: 6. The germline gives CDR1 SGHRS, CDR2 YFSETQ. The CDR3 contains 14 residues. This CDR3 reads CASSLSAGSDTQYF. The CDR3 DNA follows: TGCGCCAGCAGCCTATCAGCGGGGTCAGATACGCAGTATTTT.

This clone was counted between two and nine times. The genes are TRBV9 and TRBJ1-2; TRBD1 is a possible D gene (5 bases). CDR1 SGDLS and CDR2 YYNGEE come from the germline V gene. The germline V and J ends were trimmed by 4 bases and 5 bases, with 9 bases remaining between them. This CDR3 is built from 12 residues. In DNA form, the CDR3 reads TGTGCCAGCAGCACGGACACTTATGGCTACACCTTC. The encoded protein is CASSTDTYGYTF.

The rearrangement links TRBV15 to TRBJ2-4; the D gene is possibly TRBD2 (5 bases). The CDR3 length is 16 residues. Germline assignment: CDR1 LNHNV and CDR2 YYDKDF (reference sequence). V shed 1 base and J shed 4 bases, with 14 bases lying between them. The CDR3 loop is CATSRVTAREKNIQYF. DNA for the CDR3: TGTGCCACCAGCAGAGTAACGGCTAGGGAGAAAAACATTCAGTACTTC.

This chain uses TRBV9 with TRBJ2-1; D remains unclear. CDR1 is SGDLS and CDR2 is YYNGEE in the germline V gene. Trimming shortened V by 1 base and J by 1 base, and 9 bases separated the two germline ends. This CDR3 spans 15 amino acids. CDR3 residues: CASSVTAFSYNEQFF. The CDR3 DNA reads as TGTGCCAGCAGCGTAACTGCATTTTCCTACAATGAGCAGTTCTTC.

V usage is TRBV30 and J usage is TRBJ1-1; 8 bases agree with TRBD1. The CDR3 loop spans 12 amino acids. Germline V gives CDR1 GTSNPN, CDR2 SVGIG (reference sequence). Trimming at V came to 5 bases and at J to 4 bases, leaving 3 bases not matched to a gene. The DNA for the CDR3 is TGTGCCTGGGCAGGGGGCGGCACTGAAGCTTTCTTT. As protein: CAWAGGGTEAFF.

The rearrangement links TRBV4-1 to TRBJ2-7; 8 positions match TRBD2. The junction had 10 bases not matched to a gene; V was cut back by 1 base and J by 2 bases. The germline gives CDR1 MGHRA, CDR2 YSYEKL. The CDR3 spans 17 residues. The CDR3 sequence: CASSQVQGLAGAYEQYF. The CDR3 DNA follows: TGCGCCAGCAGCCAAGTTCAGGGTCTAGCGGGCGCCTACGAGCAGTACTTC.

V usage is TRBV5-1 and J usage is TRBJ2-4; maybe TRBD1 (5 bases). The V end was cut by 4 bases, the J end by 5 bases, with 19 bases between. From germline, CDR1 is SGHRS and CDR2 YFSETQ. The CDR3 is made up of 16 amino acids. CDR3 sequence reads: CASSIQGAIAENIQYF. CDR3 in DNA: TGCGCCAGCAGCATCCAAGGGGCAATCGCGGAAAACATTCAGTACTTC.

The V and J genes are TRBV29-1 and TRBJ1-1; D is ambiguous. The CDR3 has 12 amino acids. Per the germline V gene, CDR1 is SQVTM and CDR2 is ANQGSEA. The V end was cut by 4 bases, the J end by 6 bases, with 12 bases between. The CDR3 spells CSVARDRAEAFF. DNA of the CDR3: TGCAGCGTTGCGCGCGATCGCGCTGAAGCTTTCTTT.

This clone was seen only a few times. V usage is TRBV30 and J usage is TRBJ1-4, with unresolved D. Trimming left V 4 bases short and J 7 bases short, with 10 bases between. Germline assignment: CDR1 GTSNPN and CDR2 SVGIG (reference sequence). The CDR3 runs 12 residues. DNA of the CDR3: TGTGCCTGGAAGGAGACGGCTGAAAAACTGTTTTTT. Amino acid sequence: CAWKETAEKLFF. Based on the CDR3 plus reference TRBV30 and TRBJ1-4, the full variable domain is SQTIHQWPATLVQPVGSPLSLECTVEGTSNPNLYWYRQAAGRGLQLLFYSVGIGQISSEVPQNLSASRPQDRQFILSSKKLLLSDSGFYLCAWKETAEKLFFGSGTQLSVL.

Only a few counts were recorded for this clone. The rearrangement uses TRBV6-5 and TRBJ1-1, with 7 nucleotides matching TRBD1. Trimming at V came to 4 bases and at J to 1 base, leaving 3 bases not matched to a gene. Per the germline V gene, CDR1 is MNHEY and CDR2 is SVGAGI. This CDR3 region has 14 residues. Here the CDR3 reads CASSLGQANTEAFF. In DNA, the CDR3 is TGTGCCAGCAGTTTAGGACAGGCGAACACTGAAGCTTTCTTT.

The V gene is TRBV29-1, the J gene TRBJ2-1; 9 nucleotides match TRBD2. Germline assignment: CDR1 SQVTM and CDR2 ANQGSEA. Trimming removed 2 bases from V and 3 bases from J; junction bases left unmatched: 5. CDR3 size: 15 residues. The CDR3 protein is CSVETGLAYYNEQFF. CDR3 DNA: TGCAGCGTTGAAACGGGACTAGCATACTACAATGAGCAGTTCTTC.

This chain connects TRBV2 to TRBJ2-5; 7 bases are a match to TRBD1. With 8 bases clipped from V and 4 bases from J, the junction kept 4 bases outside the gene matches. This CDR3 is built from 12 residues. From germline, CDR1 is SNHLY and CDR2 FYNNEI. The CDR3 reads CASSYRGETQYF. CDR3 coding DNA: TGTGCCAGCTCTTACAGGGGAGAGACCCAGTACTTC.

V and J are TRBV5-6 and TRBJ2-1; 7 bases agree with TRBD1. Germline CDR1 and CDR2: SGHDT and YYEEEE. V was clipped by 3 bases and J by 4 bases; unmatched bases: 13. The CDR3 length is 17 residues. DNA for the CDR3: TGTGCCAGCAGCTATGGATCCGGGACAGCTAAATACAATGAGCAGTTCTTC. It specifies CASSYGSGTAKYNEQFF. The full variable domain, its missing parts supplied by reference TRBV5-6 and TRBJ2-1, is DAGVTQSPTHLIKTRGQQVTLRCSPKSGHDTVSWYQQALGQGPQFIFQYYEEEERQRGNFPDRFSGHQFPNYSSELNVNALLLGDSALYLCASSYGSGTAKYNEQFFGPGTRLTVL.

A few counts support this clone. The chain recombines TRBV7-2 with TRBJ2-1; D perhaps matches TRBD2 (5 bases). CDR3 length: 14 amino acids. V was shortened by 2 bases and J by 5 bases, with 10 bases between the two germline ends. The germline V gene has CDR1 SGHTA and CDR2 FQGNSA. This CDR3 reads CASSLWRAHNEQFF. Written as DNA, the CDR3 is TGTGCCAGCAGCTTATGGCGGGCCCACAATGAGCAGTTCTTC.

In its sample, this clone was seen a few times. The V call is TRBV9, the J call TRBJ2-1; 10 bases fit TRBD2. Germline assignment: CDR1 SGDLS and CDR2 YYNGEE. Trimming at V came to 3 bases and at J to 5 bases, leaving 5 bases not matched to a gene. CDR3 size: 15 residues. The CDR3 coding sequence is TGTGCCAGCAGCGCCCGGACTAGCGGTCACAATGAGCAGTTCTTC. This codes for CASSARTSGHNEQFF.